The 26 T cell receptor beta chains below all came from one sample that was sequenced in a study of CD8+ T cells in alopecia areata. Reverse transcribed after extraction, RNA yielded cDNA as the sequencing template. Libraries were prepared by immunoSEQ multiplex PCR; TCRdb keeps only in-frame clonotypes and omits some of them. In the table there are approximately 100,000 clones, 50% to 60% of which are singletons. Treatment in this sample: oral pan-JAK inhibitor, 5-10 mg twice daily. Source: CD8+ T cells sorted from blood, taken between weeks 55 and 65, from a patient treated with tofacitinib. The receptors stem from a human donor with alopecia areata.

This chain links TRBV9 with TRBJ1-2, with a weak D call TRBD1 (6 bases). Trimming cost V 4 bases and J 2 bases, with 15 bases left between them. The CDR3 extends over 15 amino acids. CDR1 SGDLS and CDR2 YYNGEE come from the germline V gene. The CDR3: CASSPLGGKNYGYTF. CDR3 nucleotides: TGTGCCAGCAGCCCACTCGGGGGCAAGAACTATGGCTACACCTTC.

CDR3 residues: CASSQDPILAGGTTGELFF. Here the CDR3 DNA reads TGCGCCAGCAGCCAAGACCCCATACTAGCGGGAGGGACCACCGGGGAGCTGTTTTTT. The genes are TRBV4-3 and TRBJ2-2, with 13 bases matching TRBD2. CDR1 is LGHNA and CDR2 is YSLEER in the germline V gene. The CDR3 length is 19 residues. V dropped 0 bases and J dropped 4; count of bases not matched to a gene: 8.

This sequence joins TRBV2 and TRBJ1-5; tentatively, D is TRBD1 (6 bases). The V gene's germline CDR1 is SNHLY and CDR2 FYNNEI. The CDR3 covers 14 residues. V lost 8 bases, J lost 0 bases, and 11 bases lay in between. The CDR3 is CASGEGGSNQPQHF. CDR3 coding DNA: TGTGCCAGCGGAGAGGGGGGTAGCAATCAGCCCCAGCATTTT. Based on the CDR3 plus reference TRBV2 and TRBJ1-5, the full variable domain is EPEVTQTPSHQVTQMGQEVILRCVPISNHLYFYWYRQILGQKVEFLVSFYNNEISEKSEIFDDQFSVERPDGSNFTLKIRSTKLEDSAMYFCASGEGGSNQPQHFGDGTRLSIL.

In its sample, this clone was seen once. The V call is TRBV13, the J call TRBJ2-2; a weak D match, TRBD1 (6 bases). The germline V gene has CDR1 PRHDT and CDR2 FYEKMQ (reference sequence). This CDR3 region has 15 residues. Trimming pared 6 bases from V and 7 bases from J, leaving 18 bases between. The CDR3 DNA reads as TGTGCCAGCAGGGACAGAACAGGGCCTGTCGGGGAGCTGTTTTTT. Amino acid sequence: CASRDRTGPVGELFF.

The chain couples TRBV5-6 to TRBJ2-7, with D uncertain. The germline V and J ends were trimmed by 4 bases and 5 bases, with 10 bases remaining between them. There are 12 residues in the CDR3. CDR1 and CDR2 (germline): SGHDT, YYEEEE. CDR3 sequence: CASSPRINEQYF. The CDR3 DNA follows: TGTGCCAGCAGCCCAAGGATTAACGAGCAGTACTTC. The whole variable domain, filled in from reference TRBV5-6 and TRBJ2-7, reads DAGVTQSPTHLIKTRGQQVTLRCSPKSGHDTVSWYQQALGQGPQFIFQYYEEEERQRGNFPDRFSGHQFPNYSSELNVNALLLGDSALYLCASSPRINEQYFGPGTRLTVT.

This chain links TRBV29-1 with TRBJ1-2; 8 bases map to TRBD1. The CDR3 consists of 13 residues. Germline CDR1 SQVTM, CDR2 ANQGSEA. The junction had 3 bases not matched to a gene; V was cut back by 6 bases and J by 0 bases. The CDR3 DNA reads as TGCAGCGTACCGGGACAGGCTAACTATGGCTACACCTTC. This sequence encodes CSVPGQANYGYTF.

The rearrangement links TRBV20-1 to TRBJ2-1; TRBD1 might be the D (5 bases). This CDR3 is 11 amino acids long. V gave up 3 bases and J gave up 9 bases, with 9 bases separating them. Looked up from germline, CDR1 is DFQATT and CDR2 is SNEGSKA (reference sequence). CDR3 DNA: TGCAGTGCTAGGACAGAAGGTGAGCAGTTCTTC. Encoded protein: CSARTEGEQFF.

The rearrangement joins TRBV29-1 to TRBJ2-7, with D uncertain. This CDR3 comprises 14 residues. Germline V gives CDR1 SQVTM, CDR2 ANQGSEA. V was cut by 4 bases and J by 4 bases, with 17 bases left in between. CDR3 sequence: CSVVLARYNYEQYF. In DNA, the CDR3 is TGCAGCGTTGTATTGGCCAGGTATAATTACGAGCAGTACTTC.

The V call is TRBV30, the J call TRBJ2-7, with D hard to call. Germline CDR1 reads GTSNPN; CDR2 reads SVGIG (reference sequence). V was shortened by 2 bases and J by 4 bases, with 15 bases between the two germline ends. This CDR3 comprises 14 residues. The CDR3 sequence is CAWSWAIGKYEQYF. CDR3 nucleotides: TGTGCCTGGAGTTGGGCTATCGGCAAATACGAGCAGTACTTC.

The chain is built from TRBV2 and TRBJ1-2; possibly TRBD1 for D (5 bases). The CDR3 spans 13 residues. The germline V gene encodes CDR1 SNHLY and CDR2 FYNNEI. V lost 10 bases to trimming and J lost 2 bases, with 14 bases between them. The CDR3: CATQGETNYGYTF. The CDR3 nucleotides are TGTGCCACTCAGGGCGAGACCAACTATGGCTACACCTTC.

V gene TRBV6-1 combines with J gene TRBJ2-2; D is unclear. V lost 6 bases and J lost 1, with 9 bases in between. Germline V gene data show CDR1 as MNHNS and CDR2 as SASEGT. The CDR3 length is 14 residues. CDR3 loop: CASRPPGNTGELFF. The CDR3 DNA reads TGTGCCAGCAGACCCCCGGGGAACACCGGGGAGCTGTTTTTT.

V is TRBV5-1 and J is TRBJ2-1; 10 nucleotides agree with TRBD1. The CDR3 runs 15 residues. Looked up from germline, CDR1 is SGHRS and CDR2 is YFSETQ. The ends lost 5 bases at V and 10 bases at J; junction bases unmatched: 12. Here the CDR3 reads CASSYDGQGGMEQFF. CDR3 nucleotides: TGCGCCAGCAGTTACGATGGACAGGGGGGTATGGAGCAGTTCTTC.

CDR3 coding DNA: TGTGCCAGCAGTGAACGCCTGGGAAGGTATGGCTACACCTTC. It specifies CASSERLGRYGYTF. The chain recombines TRBV2 with TRBJ1-2; D gene uncertain. V gave up 2 bases and J gave up 5 bases, with 12 bases separating them. CDR3 size: 14 residues. Germline-derived CDR1 and CDR2 are SNHLY and FYNNEI.

This clone was recorded only once. The chain uses TRBV7-9 and TRBJ2-3; 10 nucleotides agree with TRBD2. The CDR3 is made up of 17 amino acids. The trim removed 4 bases at V and 6 bases at J, leaving 13 bases unmatched. CDR1 is SEHNR, CDR2 FQNEAQ, per germline (reference sequence). The CDR3 coding sequence is TGTGCCAGCAGCTCTACGGCTAGCGGGGGCGCGGGGGATACGCAGTATTTT. Amino acid sequence: CASSSTASGGAGDTQYF.

This chain links TRBV11-2 with TRBJ2-7, with 7 bases identical to TRBD2. The V and J ends lost 4 bases and 3 bases, in that order; junction bases with no gene match: 6. CDR1 is SGHAT, CDR2 FQNNGV, per germline. The CDR3 loop spans 14 amino acids. This CDR3 is CASSSRTSNYEQYF. Written as DNA, the CDR3 is TGTGCCAGCAGCTCGAGGACTAGTAACTACGAGCAGTACTTC.

In this sample, this clone turned up once. J is TRBJ2-7 and V is TRBV25-1, with D possibly matching TRBD2 (6 bases). Germline CDR1 reads MGHDK; CDR2 reads SYGVNS. The CDR3 extends over 14 amino acids. V lost 1 base and J lost 5, with 12 bases in between. CDR3: CASSESGVRNEQYF. DNA for the CDR3: TGTGCCAGCAGTGAATCGGGGGTTAGGAACGAGCAGTACTTC.

Comments on this clone: One junction end does not reproduce the germline sequence, and a read error may be involved. This rearrangement joins TRBV19 to TRBJ2-1; 13 bases fit TRBD2. The germline V gene has CDR1 LNHDA and CDR2 SQIVND (reference sequence). The CDR3 is 14 residues long. CDR3 bases: TGTGCCAGTAGTATGACTAGCGGGGGGTATGAGCGGTTCTTC. Translating it yields CASSMTSGGYERFF.

The chain joins TRBV7-9 to TRBJ1-2; weak D call: TRBD1 (5 bases). The CDR3 contains 13 residues. V dropped 10 bases and J dropped 3 bases, with 15 bases sitting between them. Germline V lookup: CDR1 SEHNR, CDR2 FQNEAQ (reference sequence). The CDR3 coding sequence is TGTGCCACCATTAGGGACGGAGACTATGGCTACACCTTC. This translates into CATIRDGDYGYTF.

The genes are TRBV7-9 and TRBJ2-1; no clear D. V was cut by 1 base and J by 0 bases, with 7 bases left in between. The CDR3 runs to 15 residues. The germline V gene has CDR1 SEHNR and CDR2 FQNEAQ (reference sequence). CDR3 nucleotides: TGTGCCAGCAGCTTAGACGGGTACTCCTACAATGAGCAGTTCTTC. Protein: CASSLDGYSYNEQFF.

The V call is TRBV7-9, the J call TRBJ1-1; D gene unclear. The CDR3 spans 13 residues. Germline assignment: CDR1 SEHNR and CDR2 FQNEAQ (reference sequence). Between the trimmed V and J ends, which lost 4 bases and 5 bases, there was a span of 11 bases. This CDR3 is CASSSQTGTEAFF. CDR3 DNA sequence: TGTGCCAGCAGCTCACAGACCGGAACTGAAGCTTTCTTT.

The rearrangement links TRBV7-9 to TRBJ2-1, with TRBD2 as a possible D gene (6 bases). Germline loops: CDR1 SEHNR, CDR2 FQNEAQ (reference sequence). CDR3 size: 15 residues. Trimming removed 3 bases from V and 2 bases from J, with 11 bases in between. CDR3: CASSLGGFPYNEQFF. Written as DNA, the CDR3 is TGTGCCAGCAGCTTGGGGGGTTTCCCCTACAATGAGCAGTTCTTC. The whole variable domain, remainder taken from reference TRBV7-9 and TRBJ2-1, is DTGVSQNPRHKITKRGQNVTFRCDPISEHNRLYWYRQTLGQGPEFLTYFQNEAQLEKSRLLSDRFSAERPKGSFSTLEIQRTEQGDSAMYLCASSLGGFPYNEQFFGPGTRLTVL.

This rearrangement joins TRBV2 to TRBJ2-1; 10 bases fit TRBD1. The CDR3 is 11 residues long. Looked up from germline, CDR1 is SNHLY and CDR2 is FYNNEI. After removal of 7 bases from V and 13 bases from J, the junction contained 4 bases not matched to a gene. The DNA for the CDR3 is TGTGCCAGCATGGGGACAGGGGCACAGTTCTTC. It specifies CASMGTGAQFF.

This clone has just a few counts. The chain has TRBV7-9 and TRBJ2-1, with 7 bases that match TRBD1. Unmatched junction bases numbered 4, after V lost 0 bases and J lost 5 bases. The CDR3 has 15 amino acids. Germline V gene data show CDR1 as SEHNR and CDR2 as FQNEAQ (reference sequence). The CDR3 bases are TGTGCCAGCAGCTTAGCAGGGGGCTACAACAATGAGCAGTTCTTC. It yields the protein CASSLAGGYNNEQFF.

The gene calls are TRBV4-1 and TRBJ1-1; no firm D call. Between the trimmed V and J ends, which lost 8 bases and 1 base, there was a span of 11 bases. CDR1 is MGHRA, CDR2 YSYEKL, per germline. The CDR3 extends over 13 amino acids. This chain's CDR3 is CASGNPGNTEAFF. The CDR3 region has the DNA TGCGCCAGCGGTAACCCAGGGAACACTGAAGCTTTCTTT.

In this sample, this clone turned up once. The J gene is TRBJ1-1, the V gene TRBV7-9; 9 bases match TRBD1. CDR1 is SEHNR and CDR2 is FQNEAQ in the germline V gene (reference sequence). V shed 5 bases, J shed 6 bases, and the junction held 7 bases outside the gene matches. This CDR3 contains 14 residues. CDR3 sequence (DNA): TGTGCCAGCAGCAAGCCGGGACAGGGCCCTGAAGCTTTCTTT. Its translation is CASSKPGQGPEAFF.

The V gene is TRBV5-1, the J gene TRBJ2-2; D is ambiguous. The CDR3 has 17 residues. CDR1 is SGHRS, CDR2 YFSETQ, per germline. Between the trimmed V and J ends, which lost 0 bases and 0 bases, there was a span of 12 bases. The CDR3 is CASSLESMDANTGELFF. In nucleotides, the CDR3 is TGCGCCAGCAGCTTGGAGAGCATGGACGCGAACACCGGGGAGCTGTTTTTT.